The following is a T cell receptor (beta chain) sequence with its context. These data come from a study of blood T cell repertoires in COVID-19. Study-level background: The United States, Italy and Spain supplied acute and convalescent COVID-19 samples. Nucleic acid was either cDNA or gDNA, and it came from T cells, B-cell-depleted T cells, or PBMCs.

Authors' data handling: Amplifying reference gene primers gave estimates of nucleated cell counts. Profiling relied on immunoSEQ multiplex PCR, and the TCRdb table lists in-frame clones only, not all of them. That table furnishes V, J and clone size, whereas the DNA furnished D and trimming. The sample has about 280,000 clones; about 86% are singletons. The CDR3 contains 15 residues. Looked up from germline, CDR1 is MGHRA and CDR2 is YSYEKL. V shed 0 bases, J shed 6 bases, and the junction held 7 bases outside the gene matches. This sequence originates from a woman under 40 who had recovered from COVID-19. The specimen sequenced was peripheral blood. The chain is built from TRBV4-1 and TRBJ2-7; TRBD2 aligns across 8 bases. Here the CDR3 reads CASSQDPGGGGEQYF. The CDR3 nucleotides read TGCGCCAGCAGCCAAGATCCGGGAGGGGGTGGCGAGCAGTACTTC.